These 23 T cell receptor beta chains were sequenced from one sample in a study of shared clonotypes between healthy human individuals (TCRdb year 2020). The method was the immunoSEQ multiplex PCR assay. In its TCRdb copy, this immuneACCESS table keeps in-frame sequences only and misses some clones. Where compared with another copy, unresolved V genes explain less than half of these, and the others have no known cause. The sample includes about 460,000 clones, with roughly three quarters observed a single time. More than 10% of the sample is in the top ten clones. The sample taken for sequencing was PBMCs. These receptor sequences come from a woman aged 40 to 50 in good health. Some clones in this sample may be carry-over from other donors' samples.

The V and J genes are TRBV6-5 and TRBJ1-4; D remains ambiguous. The CDR3 length is 15 residues. Trimming stripped 0 bases from V and 4 bases from J, with 9 bases between. The germline CDR1 and CDR2 sequences are MNHEY and SVGAGI. Here the CDR3 reads CASSYSPSGNEKLFF. Written as DNA, the CDR3 is TGTGCCAGCAGTTACTCCCCCTCGGGTAATGAAAAACTGTTTTTT.

The rearrangement joins TRBV5-4 to TRBJ1-4; D is perhaps TRBD1 (5 bases). Germline CDR1 is SGHNT and CDR2 is YYREEE (reference sequence). The CDR3 runs 16 residues. Trimming cost V 2 bases and J 8 bases, with 19 bases left between them. The CDR3 region has the DNA TGTGCCAGCAGCTTAACGGTGGGGCGAGAAAGGGAAAAACTGTTTTTT. This codes for CASSLTVGREREKLFF.

The chain carries TRBV7-3 and TRBJ2-2; TRBD2 agrees at 7 bases. With 4 bases clipped from V and 1 base from J, the junction kept 3 bases outside the gene matches. Per the germline V gene, CDR1 is SGHTA and CDR2 is FQGTGA. The CDR3 spans 15 residues. The CDR3 sequence: CASSSSGRNTGELFF. In nucleotides, the CDR3 is TGTGCCAGCAGCTCTAGCGGAAGGAACACCGGGGAGCTGTTTTTT. Based on the CDR3 plus reference TRBV7-3 and TRBJ2-2, the full variable domain is GAGVSQTPSNKVTEKGKYVELRCDPISGHTALYWYRQSLGQGPEFLIYFQGTGAADDSGLPNDRFFAVRPEGSVSTLKIQRTERGDSAVYLCASSSSGRNTGELFFGEGSRLTVL.

Concerning this clone itself: This likely comes from a read error, as the CDR3 has no conserved phenylalanine or tryptophan at its end. This chain uses TRBV2 with TRBJ2-2; 10 nucleotides line up with TRBD1. CDR3 length equals 16 residues. Germline V lookup: CDR1 SNHLY, CDR2 FYNNEI. The CDR3 sequence is CASSGTGVGLTGGLFS. The CDR3, as DNA: TGTGCCAGCTCCGGGACAGGGGTCGGTCTCACCGGGGGGCTGTTTTCT.

The chain has TRBV28 and TRBJ1-4, with D hard to call. Trimming removed 8 bases from V and 17 bases from J, with 15 bases in between. Germline values: CDR1 MDHEN, CDR2 SYDVKM. CDR3 length: 10 amino acids. The chain's CDR3 is CASGHKGVFF. The CDR3 DNA follows: TGTGCCAGCGGCCATAAAGGCGTATTTTTT.

CDR3 protein: CAWGTDFNQPQHF. CDR3 DNA: TGTGCCTGGGGCACAGATTTCAATCAGCCCCAGCATTTT. The rearrangement uses TRBV30 and TRBJ1-5; D not resolved. This CDR3 comprises 13 residues. V was cut by 5 bases and J by 3 bases, with 11 bases left in between. Germline V gives CDR1 GTSNPN, CDR2 SVGIG (reference sequence).

The chain links TRBV21-1 to TRBJ1-2; the table's D call TRBD1 went unverified against the DNA. TRBV21-1 is listed as a pseudogene. This CDR3 spans 13 amino acids. The CDR3, as DNA: TGTGCCAGCAGGGACAGGTTTTGTTTCGGCTACACCTTC. It is translated as CASRDRFCFGYTF.

The J gene is TRBJ1-5, the V gene TRBV28; D is possibly TRBD1 (5 bases). The length of the CDR3 is 15 residues. V dropped 10 bases and J dropped 3 bases, with 19 bases sitting between them. Germline V gene lookup returns CDR1 MDHEN and CDR2 SYDVKM. CDR3 bases: TGTGCCACTATCGACGGGGCAGCCTTCAATCAGCCCCAGCATTTT. Its protein product is CATIDGAAFNQPQHF. Supplemented by reference TRBV28 and TRBJ1-5, the full variable domain reads DVKVTQSSRYLVKRTGEKVFLECVQDMDHENMFWYRQDPGLGLRLIYFSYDVKMKEKGDIPEGYSVSREKKERFSLILESASTNQTSMYLCATIDGAAFNQPQHFGDGTRLSIL.

Remarks on this clone: A far larger clone lies a single base away; this is likely a read error. Lacking the conserved final phenylalanine or tryptophan, this CDR3 likely reflects a read error. The rearrangement links TRBV2 to TRBJ1-1; maybe TRBD1 (6 bases). Germline CDR1 is SNHLY and CDR2 is FYNNEI. Trimming removed 10 bases at V and 2 bases at J, with 11 bases between. The CDR3 sequence is 12 residues long. The CDR3: CATRGFNTEAFL. CDR3 DNA sequence: TGTGCCACCAGGGGTTTTAACACTGAAGCTTTCCTT.

J is TRBJ1-3 and V is TRBV30, with TRBD1 matching over 7 bases. Germline assignment: CDR1 GTSNPN and CDR2 SVGIG (reference sequence). This CDR3 is 17 amino acids long. V trimming: 6 bases; J trimming: 0 bases; junction bases outside the gene matches: 14. Here the CDR3 reads CACRRGKTGASGNTIYF. CDR3 nucleotides: TGTGCCTGTCGCCGGGGCAAAACAGGGGCCTCTGGAAACACCATATATTTT.

The chain has TRBV5-8 and TRBJ2-1, with 11 bases aligning to TRBD1. Trimming cost V 1 base and J 2 bases; bases outside gene matches: 5. Germline CDR1 is SGHTS and CDR2 is YDEGEE. There are 17 residues in the CDR3. The CDR3 reads CASSLLGTGGPYNEQFF. Written as DNA, the CDR3 is TGTGCCAGCAGCTTGCTAGGGACAGGGGGTCCCTACAATGAGCAGTTCTTC.

The chain uses TRBV18 and TRBJ2-5; D ambiguous. Germline lookup yields CDR1 KGHSH and CDR2 LQKENI. The CDR3 has 14 residues. V was shortened by 3 bases and J by 5 bases, with 13 bases between the two germline ends. CDR3 residues: CASSPNPMWETQYF. CDR3 DNA sequence: TGTGCCAGCTCACCTAACCCAATGTGGGAGACCCAGTACTTC.

The J gene is TRBJ2-3, the V gene TRBV29-1; 7 bases agree with TRBD1. This CDR3 has 13 residues. V was clipped by 7 bases and J by 3 bases; unmatched bases: 7. CDR1 and CDR2 (germline): SQVTM, ANQGSEA. The CDR3 sequence: CSAGTVGTDTQYF. CDR3 coding DNA: TGCAGCGCCGGGACAGTAGGGACAGATACGCAGTATTTT.

Details on this clone: Given a far larger clone just one base away, this is likely a sequencing read error. The chain employs TRBV30 and TRBJ1-1; 9 nucleotides agree with TRBD1. The CDR3 spans 11 residues. Germline V lookup: CDR1 GTSNPN, CDR2 SVGIG (reference sequence). The CDR3 DNA sequence: TGTGCCGGACAGGGGTTCACTGAAGCTCTCTTT. It encodes CAGQGFTEALF.

The V and J genes are TRBV6-7 and TRBJ1-5; 7 bases are shared with TRBD1. TRBV6-7 is classed as an ORF, of uncertain function. Germline trimming cut 0 bases from V and 3 bases from J; bases unmatched to any gene: 5. The CDR3 is 16 amino acids. CDR3 DNA sequence: TGTGCCAGCAGTTACTCCACAGGGGCCTACAATCAGCCCCAGCATTTT. Translation: CASSYSTGAYNQPQHF.

With respect to this clone: Only one base separates this from a far larger clonotype, so it likely reflects a read error. The chain has TRBV7-9 and TRBJ2-7; 7 bases fit TRBD1. The CDR3 is made up of 12 amino acids. Per germline, CDR1 SEHNR and CDR2 FQNEAQ (reference sequence). V lost 1 base and J lost 12; bases outside the gene matches: 6. In DNA form, the CDR3 reads TGTGCCAGCAGCTTAGAGGGACAGCCTGGGTACTTC. This codes for CASSLEGQPGYF.

The gene calls are TRBV7-2 and TRBJ1-1, with a tentative D call TRBD1 (5 bases). CDR3 length equals 16 residues. The ends were cut back, 1 base at V and 6 bases at J, with 18 bases in the middle. In germline, CDR1 is SGHTA, CDR2 FQGNSA. CDR3 residues: CASSLVGGAGRAEAFF. CDR3 in DNA: TGTGCCAGCAGCTTAGTAGGAGGGGCAGGAAGAGCTGAAGCTTTCTTT.

J is TRBJ2-7 and V is TRBV6-5, with a tentative D call TRBD1 (6 bases). V lost 6 bases and J 3 bases, leaving 18 bases between the germline ends. The CDR3 sequence is 15 residues long. CDR1 and CDR2 from the germline V gene are MNHEY and SVGAGI. DNA of the CDR3: TGTGCCAGCAGAAAAAACAGGGCCCAGGGCTACGAGCAGTACTTC. Translated, it gives CASRKNRAQGYEQYF.

The chain joins TRBV30 to TRBJ1-2; the D gene is possibly TRBD1 (5 bases). The germline CDR1 and CDR2 sequences are GTSNPN and SVGIG (reference sequence). V was shortened by 6 bases and J by 0 bases, with 17 bases between the two germline ends. CDR3 length equals 15 residues. The CDR3 here is CACGGGPEANYGYTF. The CDR3 nucleotides read TGTGCCTGTGGGGGAGGGCCCGAAGCTAACTATGGCTACACCTTC.

The chain carries TRBV28 and TRBJ2-1, with 7 positions matching TRBD1. The length of the CDR3 is 14 residues. CDR1 MDHEN and CDR2 SYDVKM come from the germline V gene. Losses at the gene ends were 6 bases for V and 8 bases for J; bases not matched to a gene: 10. The CDR3, as DNA: TGTGCCAGCAGACTGATCGACAGGGTCGATGAGCAGTTCTTC. Its protein is CASRLIDRVDEQFF.

The chain carries TRBV7-9 and TRBJ2-7; 9 bases are shared with TRBD1. Per germline, CDR1 SEHNR and CDR2 FQNEAQ (reference sequence). CDR3 length equals 15 residues. V was clipped by 4 bases and J by 7 bases; unmatched bases: 11. This CDR3 reads CASSSGTGSMREQYF. The CDR3 DNA follows: TGTGCCAGCAGCTCGGGGACAGGGAGTATGCGGGAGCAGTACTTC.

The count of this clone is one. The sample holds other DNA sequences that translate to the same CDR3. The genes are TRBV5-1 and TRBJ2-6; D gene ambiguous. The V gene's germline CDR1 is SGHRS and CDR2 YFSETQ. The CDR3 runs to 15 residues. V was clipped by 1 base and J by 2 bases, with 7 bases between them. The CDR3 sequence: CASSLNPTGANVLTF. Here the CDR3 DNA reads TGCGCCAGCAGCTTGAATCCGACTGGGGCCAACGTCCTGACTTTC.

There are many counts of this clone. The V call is TRBV27, the J call TRBJ2-7; the D gene is possibly TRBD2 (6 bases). This CDR3 has 12 amino acids. In germline, CDR1 is MNHEY, CDR2 SMNVEV (reference sequence). The V and J ends lost 5 bases and 7 bases respectively, with 12 bases between them. CDR3 sequence: CASSRQGLEQYF. The CDR3 nucleotides read TGTGCCAGCAGTCGGCAGGGACTTGAGCAGTACTTC.